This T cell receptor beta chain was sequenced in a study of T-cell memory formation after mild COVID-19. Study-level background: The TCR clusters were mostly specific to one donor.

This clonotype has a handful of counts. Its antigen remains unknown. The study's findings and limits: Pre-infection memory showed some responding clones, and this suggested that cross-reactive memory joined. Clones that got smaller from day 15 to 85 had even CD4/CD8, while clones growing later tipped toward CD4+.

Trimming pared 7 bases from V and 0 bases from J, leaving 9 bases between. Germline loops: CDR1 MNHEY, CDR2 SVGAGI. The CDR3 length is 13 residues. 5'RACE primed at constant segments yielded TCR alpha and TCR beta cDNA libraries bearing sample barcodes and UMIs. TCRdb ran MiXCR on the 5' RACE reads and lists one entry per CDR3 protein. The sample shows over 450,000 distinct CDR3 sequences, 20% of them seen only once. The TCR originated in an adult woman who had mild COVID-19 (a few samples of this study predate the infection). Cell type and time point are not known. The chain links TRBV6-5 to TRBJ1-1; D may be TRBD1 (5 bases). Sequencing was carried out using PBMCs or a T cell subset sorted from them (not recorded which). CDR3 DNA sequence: TGTGCCAGCATGCGGGGGTTGAACACTGAAGCTTTCTTT. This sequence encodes CASMRGLNTEAFF.